A selection of T cell receptor beta chains follows, all from one sample in a study of T cell repertoires in cytomegalovirus infection. TCRdb re-derived calls from the reads in MiXCR, one entry per CDR3 protein. The sample contains roughly 230,000 distinct CDR3 sequences, 22% of which appear only once. Sequenced input: CD8+ T cells from PBMCs. The receptors stem from a human donor in good health (CMV status not recorded). Some clones in this sample may be carry-over from other donors' samples. CDR3s include the opening cysteine and the closing phenylalanine or tryptophan. The D gene is left open where the match is weak. Size values are once, few and many counts, or a class for expanded clones, and some rows have none.

TRBD2,TRBJ2-7,TRBV7-8,few,TGTGCCAGCAGCTTTGGGGGGGCCTACGAGCAGTACTTC,CASSFGGAYEQYF
-,TRBJ1-1,TRBV29-1,-,TGCAGCGTTGGGCACATTGAAGCTTTCTTT,CSVGHIEAFF
-,TRBJ2-2,TRBV12-5,-,TGTGCTAGTGGTTTGTCTCGGGCCGGGGAGCTGTTTTTT,CASGLSRAGELFF
TRBD1,TRBJ1-6,TRBV19,-,TGTGCCACCGGGACAGGGCCGAATTCACCCCTCCACTTT,CATGTGPNSPLHF
TRBD2,TRBJ2-7,TRBV4-1,many,TGCGCCAGCAGCCCCCGCGGCAGCGGGGGGGCGTTTCACGAGCAGTACTTC,CASSPRGSGGAFHEQYF
-,TRBJ1-2,TRBV2,few,TGTGCCAGCAGCCCCCGGACACCTTGGGGCTATGGCTACACCTTC,CASSPRTPWGYGYTF
-,TRBJ2-2,TRBV7-3,many,TGTGCCAGCAGCTTGGGGGGTCCTAACACCGGGGAGCTGTTTTTT,CASSLGGPNTGELFF
-,TRBJ2-3,TRBV20-1,once,TGCAGTGCTACGCGGGACAGCCTCACAGATACGCAGTATTTT,CSATRDSLTDTQYF
TRBD1,TRBJ1-6,TRBV13,-,TGTGCCAGCAGCTTACGACAGGGGAATTCACCCCTCCACTTT,CASSLRQGNSPLHF
TRBD2,TRBJ2-3,TRBV11-2,-,TGTGCCAGCAGCCTCTTTGTTGGGGGGGGGTACACAGATACGCAGTATTTT,CASSLFVGGGYTDTQYF
TRBD1,TRBJ1-5,TRBV28,many,TGTGCCAGCACCCCCCAGGGGGATAGCAATCAGCCCCAGCATTTT,CASTPQGDSNQPQHF
-,TRBJ1-1,TRBV29-1,few,TGCAGCGTACTCTCAGAGATGAACACTGAAGCTTTCTTT,CSVLSEMNTEAFF
-,TRBJ2-2,TRBV29-1,few,TGCAGCGTTATTGGACAGTCCGGGGAGCTGTTTTTT,CSVIGQSGELFF
-,TRBJ1-5,TRBV6-1,-,TGTGCCAGCAGTGAAAATCAGCCCCAGCATTTT,CASSENQPQHF
-,TRBJ1-5,TRBV7-6,many,TGTGCCAGCAGCCCGGGCCAGGGAATTTTCCCCCAGCATTTT,CASSPGQGIFPQHF
-,TRBJ2-7,TRBV7-8,many,TGTGCCAGCAGCGGGGGACCTACATACGAGCAGTACTTC,CASSGGPTYEQYF
-,TRBJ2-1,TRBV6-2/TRBV6-3,many,TGTGCCAGCAGTAACATAGCGGATATTCCCTACAATGAGCAGTTCTTC,CASSNIADIPYNEQFF
TRBD2,TRBJ2-7,TRBV7-9,-,TGTGCCAGCAGCGCCCAGGGAGGGCTCGAGCAGTACTTC,CASSAQGGLEQYF
-,TRBJ2-1,TRBV11-1,few,TGTGCCAGCAGCTATAGACGGGGGACCTTAAGCTCCTACAATGAGCAGTTCTTC,CASSYRRGTLSSYNEQFF
TRBD2,TRBJ2-5,TRBV7-2,-,TGTGCCAGCAGCACCGGGACTAGCGCGGAGACCCAGTACTTC,CASSTGTSAETQYF
-,TRBJ2-7,TRBV12-3/TRBV12-4,-,TGTGCCAGCAGTTTAGGGGGCTACTACGAGCAGTACTTC,CASSLGGYYEQYF
-,TRBJ2-7,TRBV6-6,-,TGTGCCAGCAGTTACTTGACCCCGGCGGGCTACGAGCAGTACTTC,CASSYLTPAGYEQYF
TRBD1,TRBJ1-2,TRBV15,-,TGTGCCACCAGCAGAGATCGCGCAGGGGGCTATGGCTACACCTTC,CATSRDRAGGYGYTF
TRBD1,TRBJ2-7,TRBV11-2,few,TGTGCCAGCAGCCCTGGACAGGGAATCCACGAGCAGTACTTC,CASSPGQGIHEQYF
TRBD2,TRBJ2-7,TRBV19,few,TGTGCCAGTAGTTCCAGCGGGGGAACCTACGAGCAGTACTTC,CASSSSGGTYEQYF
TRBD1,TRBJ1-6,TRBV28,-,TGTGCCAGCAGCCCCGGGACAGATGATTCACCCCTCCACTTT,CASSPGTDDSPLHF
-,TRBJ1-5,TRBV12-3/TRBV12-4,many,TGTGCCAGCAGTTTAACAGGGCCCAGTCAGCCCCAGCATTTT,CASSLTGPSQPQHF
-,TRBJ2-1,TRBV12-3/TRBV12-4,few,TGTGCCAGCAGCGGGATTCCGACTGTGACGAGCTCCTACAATGAGCAGTTCTTC,CASSGIPTVTSSYNEQFF
-,TRBJ1-1,TRBV4-1,many,TGCGCCAGCAGCCAAGTAGGGAACACTGAAGCTTTCTTT,CASSQVGNTEAFF
-,TRBJ1-2,TRBV13,-,TGTGCTACAGCAGGAACACAGCCCTATGGCTACACCTTC,CATAGTQPYGYTF
TRBD2,TRBJ2-5,TRBV12-3/TRBV12-4,-,TGTGCCAGCAGCCCCCTTAAAGCGGGGGAAGAGACCCAGTACTTC,CASSPLKAGEETQYF
-,TRBJ2-1,TRBV6-4,few,TGTGCCAGCAGTGATAGGGAGTACAATGAGCAGTTCTTC,CASSDREYNEQFF
-,TRBJ2-7,TRBV28,few,TGTGCCAGCAGTTACCGGGGGCCGAAGTTCTACGAGCAGTACTTC,CASSYRGPKFYEQYF
-,TRBJ2-2,TRBV28,-,TGTGCCAGCAGTTTATTAGTAGGAGGGGAGCTGTTTTTT,CASSLLVGGELFF
-,TRBJ2-1,TRBV4-1,few,TGCGCCAGCAGCCACGACAGCAATGAGCAGTTCTTC,CASSHDSNEQFF
-,TRBJ1-2,TRBV5-1,-,TGCGCCAGCAGCTTGAACGGACCGGCGGGCTACACCTTC,CASSLNGPAGYTF
-,TRBJ1-2,TRBV12-5,-,TGTGCTAGTGGTTTGGGTCCCAGCACCGGCTACACCTTC,CASGLGPSTGYTF
-,TRBJ2-2,TRBV6-5,-,TGTGCTACAGCAGGAGTCAGCGCCGGGGAGCTGTTTTTT,CATAGVSAGELFF
-,TRBJ1-3,TRBV28,few,TGTGCCAGCAGTTTTCGGGGGACTGGAAACACCATATATTTT,CASSFRGTGNTIYF
-,TRBJ1-5,TRBV7-2,many,TGTGCCAGCAGCCCAATTTGGGGGGGGTATAATCAGCCCCAGCATTTT,CASSPIWGGYNQPQHF
-,TRBJ1-2,TRBV20-1,many,TGCAGTGCTAGAGATATGGCTGAGCCCCACTATGGCTACACCTTC,CSARDMAEPHYGYTF
-,TRBJ2-7,TRBV23-1,many,TGCGCCAGCCCGATAGGGGCGGGACCGCCCAGATACGAGCAGTACTTC,CASPIGAGPPRYEQYF
-,TRBJ2-7,TRBV20-1,-,TGCAGTGCTAGAGATTCAATCTACGAGCAGTACTTC,CSARDSIYEQYF
-,TRBJ1-2,TRBV29-1,few,TGCAGCGTTCCAGGGATTTCGAACTATGGCTACACCTTC,CSVPGISNYGYTF
-,TRBJ1-2,TRBV2,-,TGTGCCAGCAGTGTCGACAAGCTCTCCTTCACTAACTATGGCTACACCTTC,CASSVDKLSFTNYGYTF